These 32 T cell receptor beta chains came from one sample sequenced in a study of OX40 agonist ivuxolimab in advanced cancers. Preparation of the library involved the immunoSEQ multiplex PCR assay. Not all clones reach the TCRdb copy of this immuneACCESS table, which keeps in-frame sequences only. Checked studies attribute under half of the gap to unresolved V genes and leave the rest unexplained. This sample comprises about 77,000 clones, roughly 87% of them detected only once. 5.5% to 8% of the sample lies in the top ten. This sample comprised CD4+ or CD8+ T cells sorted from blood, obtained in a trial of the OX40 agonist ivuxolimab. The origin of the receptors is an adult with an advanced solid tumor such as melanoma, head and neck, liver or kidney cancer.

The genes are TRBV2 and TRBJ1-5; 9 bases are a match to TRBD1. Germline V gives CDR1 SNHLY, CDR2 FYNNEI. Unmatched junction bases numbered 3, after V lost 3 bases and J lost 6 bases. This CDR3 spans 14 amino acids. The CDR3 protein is CASSETGGGQPQHF. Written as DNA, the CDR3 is TGTGCCAGCAGTGAGACAGGGGGAGGTCAGCCCCAGCATTTT.

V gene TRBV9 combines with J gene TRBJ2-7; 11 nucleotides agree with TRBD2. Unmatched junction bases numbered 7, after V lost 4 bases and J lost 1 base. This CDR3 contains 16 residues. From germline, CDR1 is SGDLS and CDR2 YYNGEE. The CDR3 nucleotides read TGTGCCAGCAGCCGCACTAGCGGGAGCAAATCCTACGAGCAGTACTTC. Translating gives CASSRTSGSKSYEQYF.

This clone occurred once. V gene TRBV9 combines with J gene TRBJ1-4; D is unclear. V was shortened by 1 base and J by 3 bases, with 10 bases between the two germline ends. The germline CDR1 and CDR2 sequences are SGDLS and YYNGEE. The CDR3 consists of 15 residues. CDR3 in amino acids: CASSVSPRSNEKLFF. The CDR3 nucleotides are TGTGCCAGCAGCGTATCCCCCAGATCTAATGAAAAACTGTTTTTT. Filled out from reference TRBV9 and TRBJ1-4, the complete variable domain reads DSGVTQTPKHLITATGQRVTLRCSPRSGDLSVYWYQQSLDQGLQFLIQYYNGEERAKGNILERFSAQQFPDLHSELNLSSLELGDSALYFCASSVSPRSNEKLFFGSGTQLSVL.

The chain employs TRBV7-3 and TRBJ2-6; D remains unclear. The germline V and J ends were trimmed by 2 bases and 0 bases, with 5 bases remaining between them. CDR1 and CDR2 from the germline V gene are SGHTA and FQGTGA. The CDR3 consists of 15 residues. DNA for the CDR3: TGTGCCAGCAGCTTATATAGCTCTGGGGCCAACGTCCTGACTTTC. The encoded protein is CASSLYSSGANVLTF.

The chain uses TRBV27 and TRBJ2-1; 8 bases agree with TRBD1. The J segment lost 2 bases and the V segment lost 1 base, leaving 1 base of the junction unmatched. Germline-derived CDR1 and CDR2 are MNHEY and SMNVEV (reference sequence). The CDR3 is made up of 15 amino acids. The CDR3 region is CASSLYRGTYNEQFF. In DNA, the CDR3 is TGTGCCAGCAGTTTATACAGGGGGACCTACAATGAGCAGTTCTTC.

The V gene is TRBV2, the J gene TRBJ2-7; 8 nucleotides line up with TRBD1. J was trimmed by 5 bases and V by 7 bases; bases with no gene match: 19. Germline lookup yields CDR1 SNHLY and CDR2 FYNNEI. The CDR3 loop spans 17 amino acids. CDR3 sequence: CASTRRAGQGVFDEQYF. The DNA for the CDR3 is TGTGCCAGCACCCGAAGGGCCGGACAGGGAGTATTCGACGAGCAGTACTTC.

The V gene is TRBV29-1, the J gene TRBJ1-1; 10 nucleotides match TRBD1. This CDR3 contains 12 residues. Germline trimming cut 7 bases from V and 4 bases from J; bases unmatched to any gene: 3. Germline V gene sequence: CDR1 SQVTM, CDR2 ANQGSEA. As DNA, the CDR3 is TGCAGCGCGGGACAGGGGATCACTGAAGCTTTCTTT. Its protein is CSAGQGITEAFF.

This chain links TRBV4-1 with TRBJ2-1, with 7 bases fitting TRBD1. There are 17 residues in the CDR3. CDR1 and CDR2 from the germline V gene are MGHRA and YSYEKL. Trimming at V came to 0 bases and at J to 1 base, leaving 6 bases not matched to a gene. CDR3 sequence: CASSQEIPGGSYNEQFF. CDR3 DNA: TGCGCCAGCAGCCAAGAAATCCCAGGGGGATCCTACAATGAGCAGTTCTTC.

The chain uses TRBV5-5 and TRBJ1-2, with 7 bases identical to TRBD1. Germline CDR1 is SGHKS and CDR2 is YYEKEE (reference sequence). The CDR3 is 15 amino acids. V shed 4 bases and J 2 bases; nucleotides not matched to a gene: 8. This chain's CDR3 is CASSPRGASNYGYTF. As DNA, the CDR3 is TGTGCCAGCAGCCCCAGGGGGGCTTCGAACTATGGCTACACCTTC.

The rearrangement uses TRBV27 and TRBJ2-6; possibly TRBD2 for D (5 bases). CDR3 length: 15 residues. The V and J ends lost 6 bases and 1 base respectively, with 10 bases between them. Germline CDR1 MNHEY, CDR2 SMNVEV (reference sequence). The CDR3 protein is CASSKRTSGANVLTF. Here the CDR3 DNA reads TGTGCCAGCAGCAAAAGGACTTCTGGGGCCAACGTCCTGACTTTC.

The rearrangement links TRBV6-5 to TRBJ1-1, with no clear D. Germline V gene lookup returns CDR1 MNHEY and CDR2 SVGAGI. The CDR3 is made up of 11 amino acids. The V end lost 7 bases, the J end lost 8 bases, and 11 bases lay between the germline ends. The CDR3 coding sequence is TGTGCCAGCACCAAGGCAGTGGAAGCTTTCTTT. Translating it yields CASTKAVEAFF.

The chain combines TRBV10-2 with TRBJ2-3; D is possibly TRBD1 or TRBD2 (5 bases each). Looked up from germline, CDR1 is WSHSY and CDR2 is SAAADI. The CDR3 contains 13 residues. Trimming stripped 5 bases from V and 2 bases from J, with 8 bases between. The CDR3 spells CASSPGTTDTQYF. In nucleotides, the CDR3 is TGCGCCAGCAGTCCCGGGACCACAGATACGCAGTATTTT.

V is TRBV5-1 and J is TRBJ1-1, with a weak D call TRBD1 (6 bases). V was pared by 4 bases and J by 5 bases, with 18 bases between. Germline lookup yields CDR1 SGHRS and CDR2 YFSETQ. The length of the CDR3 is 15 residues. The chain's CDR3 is CASSLEQGRVTEAFF. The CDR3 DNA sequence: TGCGCCAGCAGCCTCGAGCAGGGGCGAGTGACTGAAGCTTTCTTT.

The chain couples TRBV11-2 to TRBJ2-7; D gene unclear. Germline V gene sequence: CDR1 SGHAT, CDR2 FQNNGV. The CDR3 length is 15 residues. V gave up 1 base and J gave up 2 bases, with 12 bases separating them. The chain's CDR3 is CASSLGIEPTYEQYF. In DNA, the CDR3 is TGTGCCAGCAGCTTAGGCATCGAACCCACCTACGAGCAGTACTTC.

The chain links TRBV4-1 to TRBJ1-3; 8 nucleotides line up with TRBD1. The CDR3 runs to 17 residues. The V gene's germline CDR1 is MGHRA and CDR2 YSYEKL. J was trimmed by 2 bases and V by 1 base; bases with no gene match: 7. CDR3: CASSQGRSRGPGNTIYF. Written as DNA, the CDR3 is TGCGCCAGCAGCCAAGGCAGGTCCAGGGGGCCTGGAAACACCATATATTTT.

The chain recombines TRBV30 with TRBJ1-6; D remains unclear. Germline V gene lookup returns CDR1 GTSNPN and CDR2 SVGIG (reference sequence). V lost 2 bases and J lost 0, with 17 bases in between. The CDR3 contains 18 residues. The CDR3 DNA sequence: TGTGCCTGGAGTAATGCCAGAACTTTGGGCTCCTATAATTCACCCCTCCACTTT. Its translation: CAWSNARTLGSYNSPLHF. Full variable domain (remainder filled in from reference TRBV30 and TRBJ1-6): SQTIHQWPATLVQPVGSPLSLECTVEGTSNPNLYWYRQAAGRGLQLLFYSVGIGQISSEVPQNLSASRPQDRQFILSSKKLLLSDSGFYLCAWSNARTLGSYNSPLHFGNGTRLTVT.

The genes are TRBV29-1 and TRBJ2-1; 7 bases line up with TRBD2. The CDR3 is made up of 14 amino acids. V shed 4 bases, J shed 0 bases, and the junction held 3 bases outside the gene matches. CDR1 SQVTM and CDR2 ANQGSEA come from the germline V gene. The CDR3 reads CSVAGGSSYNEQFF. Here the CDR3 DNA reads TGCAGCGTTGCGGGCGGGAGCTCCTACAATGAGCAGTTCTTC.

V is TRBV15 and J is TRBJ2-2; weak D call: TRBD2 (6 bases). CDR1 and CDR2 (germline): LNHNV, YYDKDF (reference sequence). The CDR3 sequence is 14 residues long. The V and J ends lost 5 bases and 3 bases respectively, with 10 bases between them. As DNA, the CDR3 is TGTGCCACCAGCGGCTCGGGAGACACCGGGGAGCTGTTTTTT. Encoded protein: CATSGSGDTGELFF.

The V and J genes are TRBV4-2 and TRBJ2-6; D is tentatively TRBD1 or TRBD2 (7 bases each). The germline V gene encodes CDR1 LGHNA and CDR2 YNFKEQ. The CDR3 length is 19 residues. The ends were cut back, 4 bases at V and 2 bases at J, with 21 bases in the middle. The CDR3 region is CASSRAAQGRGTGANVLTF. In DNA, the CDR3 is TGTGCCAGCAGCCGAGCCGCACAGGGGAGGGGGACTGGGGCCAACGTCCTGACTTTC.

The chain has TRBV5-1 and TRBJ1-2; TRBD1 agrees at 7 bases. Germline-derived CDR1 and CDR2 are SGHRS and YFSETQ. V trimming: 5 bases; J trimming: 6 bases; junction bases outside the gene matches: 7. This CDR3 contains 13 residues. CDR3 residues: CASRLDRDHGYTF. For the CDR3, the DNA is TGCGCCAGCAGATTAGACAGGGATCATGGCTACACCTTC.

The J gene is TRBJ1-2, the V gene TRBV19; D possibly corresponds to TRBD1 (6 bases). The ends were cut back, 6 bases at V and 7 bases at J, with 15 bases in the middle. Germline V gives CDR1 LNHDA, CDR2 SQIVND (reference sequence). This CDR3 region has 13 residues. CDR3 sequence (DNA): TGTGCCAGTAGCCCCCCGGGGGCAGTTGGCTACACCTTC. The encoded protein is CASSPPGAVGYTF.

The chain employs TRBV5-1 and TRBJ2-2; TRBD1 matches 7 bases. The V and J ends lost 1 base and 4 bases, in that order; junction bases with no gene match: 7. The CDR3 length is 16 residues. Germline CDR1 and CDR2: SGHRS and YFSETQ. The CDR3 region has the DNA TGCGCCAGCAGCTTGCAAACAGGGGTGGGCACCGGGGAGCTGTTTTTT. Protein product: CASSLQTGVGTGELFF.

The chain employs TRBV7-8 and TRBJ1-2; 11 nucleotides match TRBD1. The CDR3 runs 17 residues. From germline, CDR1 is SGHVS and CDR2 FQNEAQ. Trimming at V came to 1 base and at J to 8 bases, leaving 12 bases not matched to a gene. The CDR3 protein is CASSLGYGADRGQGYTF. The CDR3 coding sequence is TGTGCCAGCAGCTTAGGCTATGGGGCGGACAGGGGGCAAGGCTACACCTTC. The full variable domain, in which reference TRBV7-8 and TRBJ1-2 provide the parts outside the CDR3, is GAGVSQSPRYKVAKRGQDVALRCDPISGHVSLFWYQQALGQGPEFLTYFQNEAQLDKSGLPSDRFFAERPEGSVSTLKIQRTQQEDSAVYLCASSLGYGADRGQGYTFGSGTRLTVV.

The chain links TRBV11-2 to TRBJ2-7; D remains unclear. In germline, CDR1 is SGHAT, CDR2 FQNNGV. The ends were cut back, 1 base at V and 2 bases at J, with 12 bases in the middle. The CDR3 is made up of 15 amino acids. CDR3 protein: CASSLGGAQPYEQYF. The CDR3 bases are TGTGCCAGCAGCTTAGGCGGAGCCCAACCCTACGAGCAGTACTTC.

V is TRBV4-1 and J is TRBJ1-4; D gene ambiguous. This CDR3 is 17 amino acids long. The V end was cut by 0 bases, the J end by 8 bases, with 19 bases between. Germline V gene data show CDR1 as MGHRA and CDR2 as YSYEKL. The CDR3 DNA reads TGCGCCAGCAGCCAAGAAACGAGCGGCGTGGGGTGGGAAAAACTGTTTTTT. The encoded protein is CASSQETSGVGWEKLFF.

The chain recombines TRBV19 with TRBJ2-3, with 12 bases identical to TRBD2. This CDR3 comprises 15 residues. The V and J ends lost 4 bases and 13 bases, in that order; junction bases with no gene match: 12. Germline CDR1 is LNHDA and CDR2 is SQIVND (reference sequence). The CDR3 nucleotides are TGTGCCAGTAGTAGTTCGACTAGCGGGAGCATCGCGAAGTATTTT. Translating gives CASSSSTSGSIAKYF.

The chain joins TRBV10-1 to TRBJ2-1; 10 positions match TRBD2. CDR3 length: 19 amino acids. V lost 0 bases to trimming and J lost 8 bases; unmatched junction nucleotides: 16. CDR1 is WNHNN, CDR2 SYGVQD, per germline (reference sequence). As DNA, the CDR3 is TGCGCCAGCAGTGAGTCTATAACTAAGCGGGAGGGCCGACGGGATGAGCAGTTCTTC. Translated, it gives CASSESITKREGRRDEQFF.

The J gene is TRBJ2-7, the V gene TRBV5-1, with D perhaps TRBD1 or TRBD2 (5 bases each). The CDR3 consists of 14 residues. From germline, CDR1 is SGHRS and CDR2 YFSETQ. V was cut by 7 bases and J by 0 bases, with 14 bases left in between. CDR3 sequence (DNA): TGCGCCAGCGGGCCATCGGGGCCCTCCTACGAGCAGTACTTC. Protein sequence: CASGPSGPSYEQYF.

The CDR3 loop reads CASRGDSRSLHF. CDR3 bases: TGTGCCAGCAGGGGGGACAGTCGTTCCCTCCACTTT. The V gene is TRBV6-1, the J gene TRBJ1-6, with 7 bases lining up with TRBD1. Germline assignment: CDR1 MNHNS and CDR2 SASEGT. The CDR3 loop spans 12 amino acids. After removal of 6 bases from V and 14 bases from J, the junction contained 7 bases not matched to a gene.

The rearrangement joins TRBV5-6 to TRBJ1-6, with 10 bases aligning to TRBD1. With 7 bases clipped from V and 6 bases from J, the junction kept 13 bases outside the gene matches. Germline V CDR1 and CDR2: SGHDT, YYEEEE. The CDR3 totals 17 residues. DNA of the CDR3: TGTGCCAGCCAAAGGGACAGGGGAGGTCCTGTTAATTCACCCCTCCACTTT. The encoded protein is CASQRDRGGPVNSPLHF. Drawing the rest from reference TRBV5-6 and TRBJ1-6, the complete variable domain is DAGVTQSPTHLIKTRGQQVTLRCSPKSGHDTVSWYQQALGQGPQFIFQYYEEEERQRGNFPDRFSGHQFPNYSSELNVNALLLGDSALYLCASQRDRGGPVNSPLHFGNGTRLTVT.

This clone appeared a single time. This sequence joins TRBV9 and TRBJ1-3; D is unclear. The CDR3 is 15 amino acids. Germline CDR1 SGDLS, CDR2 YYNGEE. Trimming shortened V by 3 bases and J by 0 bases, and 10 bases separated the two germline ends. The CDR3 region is CASSADVHSGNTIYF. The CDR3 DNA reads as TGTGCCAGCAGCGCGGACGTGCACTCTGGAAACACCATATATTTT.

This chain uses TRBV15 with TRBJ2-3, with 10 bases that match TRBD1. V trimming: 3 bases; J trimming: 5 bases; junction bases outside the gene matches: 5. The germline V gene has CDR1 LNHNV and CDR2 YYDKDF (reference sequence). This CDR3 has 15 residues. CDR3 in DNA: TGTGCCACCAGCAGGCGGGACAGGGGTAAAGATACGCAGTATTTT. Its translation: CATSRRDRGKDTQYF.